A single sample is the source of the 31 T cell receptor beta chains below, sequenced in a study of T cells in Graves' hyperthyroidism and ophthalmopathy. RNA transcripts yielded amplified TCR beta CDR3 regions. Initially, a first-round RT-PCR of the TCR CDR3 employed the HTBI primer set. MiXCR, run by TCRdb on the multiplex PCR reads, gives a single entry per CDR3 protein. The table has a few hundred thousand distinct CDR3 sequences, roughly a fifth seen once. Sequencing used blood. The source is a man aged 45 to 65 with Graves' ophthalmopathy.

This clonotype was seen more than once but under ten times. The chain joins TRBV9 to TRBJ2-5; D may be TRBD1 (5 bases). The CDR3 contains 14 residues. Germline lookup yields CDR1 SGDLS and CDR2 YYNGEE. The V gene lost 0 bases and the J gene lost 3 bases, with 9 bases spanning the gap. In nucleotides, the CDR3 is TGTGCCAGCAGCGTAGGTTGGACAAAAGAGACCCAGTACTTC. Amino acid sequence: CASSVGWTKETQYF. The entire variable domain, with the rest obtained from reference TRBV9 and TRBJ2-5, is as follows: DSGVTQTPKHLITATGQRVTLRCSPRSGDLSVYWYQQSLDQGLQFLIQYYNGEERAKGNILERFSAQQFPDLHSELNLSSLELGDSALYFCASSVGWTKETQYFGPGTRLLVL.

This chain joins TRBV28 and TRBJ2-5; 13 nucleotides agree with TRBD2. The CDR3 contains 17 residues. The germline gives CDR1 MDHEN, CDR2 SYDVKM. The V gene end was trimmed by 3 bases and the J gene end by 4 bases; junction bases not matched to a gene: 8. CDR3 sequence: CASSFITSGRALETQYF. CDR3 in DNA: TGTGCCAGCAGTTTTATCACTAGCGGGAGGGCCTTAGAGACCCAGTACTTC.

There are a few counts of this clonotype. Sequence at one end of the junction differs from germline and may be a read error. DNA of the CDR3: TGTGCCAGCAGCCTTACTGAAAGCGGGACAGCAAACTTC. Translation gives CASSLTESGTANF. The gene calls are TRBV12-3 or TRBV12-4 and TRBJ2-5, with D possibly called TRBD1 or TRBD2 (7 bases each). The CDR3 is made up of 13 amino acids.

This clonotype was picked up a small number of times. This chain uses TRBV5-1 with TRBJ2-1; D might be TRBD1 (5 bases). V lost 2 bases and J 5 bases, leaving 8 bases between the germline ends. The CDR3 totals 13 residues. Germline CDR1 reads SGHRS; CDR2 reads YFSETQ. The CDR3 is CASSFPGHNEQFF. The CDR3 region has the DNA TGCGCCAGCAGCTTCCCAGGGCACAATGAGCAGTTCTTC.

The rearrangement joins TRBV20-1 to TRBJ2-1; TRBD2 agrees at 7 bases. The germline gives CDR1 DFQATT, CDR2 SNEGSKA (reference sequence). CDR3 length equals 14 residues. Trimming at V came to 6 bases and at J to 1 base, leaving 6 bases not matched to a gene. The CDR3 DNA is TGCAGTGCCGTGAGCGGGAATTCCTACAATGAGCAGTTCTTC. Translated: CSAVSGNSYNEQFF.

This clonotype has only a few counts. The gene calls are TRBV7-9 and TRBJ2-3; 7 bases agree with TRBD2. The CDR3 consists of 17 residues. Looked up from germline, CDR1 is SEHNR and CDR2 is FQNEAQ (reference sequence). J gave up 3 bases and V 1 base, and 10 bases lay outside the gene matches. In nucleotides, the CDR3 is TGTGCCAGCAGCTTAGATAGTCCGGGGGGATTAACAGATACGCAGTATTTT. Translated: CASSLDSPGGLTDTQYF. Looking up the rest from reference TRBV7-9 and TRBJ2-3 gives the full variable domain: DTGVSQNPRHKITKRGQNVTFRCDPISEHNRLYWYRQTLGQGPEFLTYFQNEAQLEKSRLLSDRFSAERPKGSFSTLEIQRTEQGDSAMYLCASSLDSPGGLTDTQYFGPGTRLTVL.

In this sample, this clonotype turned up a few times. The V call is TRBV6-1, the J call TRBJ2-1; TRBD2 matches at 14 bases. Germline assignment: CDR1 MNHNS and CDR2 SASEGT. V lost 4 bases and J lost 8; bases outside the gene matches: 10. The CDR3 sequence is 17 residues long. The CDR3 DNA reads as TGTGCCAGCAGTGCCCGACTAGCGGGAGGGCCGTTCCATGAGCAGTTCTTC. It codes for CASSARLAGGPFHEQFF.

This clonotype was recorded once. The J gene is TRBJ2-3, the V gene TRBV12-3 or TRBV12-4; either TRBD1 or TRBD2 may fit D (5 bases each). V was pared by 8 bases and J by 5 bases, with 17 bases between. The CDR3 sequence is 14 residues long. CDR3 in DNA: TGTGCCAGCGCTTCCAGGGCTAGCCGAGATACGCAGTATTTT. Translated, it gives CASASRASRDTQYF.

This chain connects TRBV24-1 to TRBJ2-2, with D perhaps TRBD2 (6 bases). Germline V gene lookup returns CDR1 KGHDR and CDR2 SFDVKD. The CDR3 length is 16 residues. V was shortened by 5 bases and J by 1 base, with 13 bases between the two germline ends. The CDR3 sequence is CATSAGSSGNTGELFF. CDR3 bases: TGTGCCACCAGTGCTGGGAGTAGCGGGAACACCGGGGAGCTGTTTTTT.

This clonotype was seen repeatedly, ten times or more. This chain connects TRBV6-1 to TRBJ1-1; TRBD1 might be the D (6 bases). V lost 0 bases and J 4 bases, leaving 12 bases between the germline ends. This CDR3 has 15 amino acids. From germline, CDR1 is MNHNS and CDR2 SASEGT. CDR3 sequence reads: CASSEAGGLGTEAFF. The CDR3 DNA follows: TGTGCCAGCAGTGAAGCTGGGGGCCTAGGCACTGAAGCTTTCTTT.

This clonotype was observed many times. The chain links TRBV11-3 to TRBJ2-3, with D perhaps TRBD1 (6 bases). This CDR3 region has 14 residues. Germline loops: CDR1 SGHNT, CDR2 YENEEA. The V end was cut by 3 bases, the J end by 4 bases, with 11 bases between. The CDR3 loop is CASSLGASADTQYF. Written as DNA, the CDR3 is TGTGCCAGCAGCTTGGGGGCCTCCGCAGATACGCAGTATTTT. Filled out from reference TRBV11-3 and TRBJ2-3, the complete variable domain reads EAGVVQSPRYKIIEKKQPVAFWCNPISGHNTLYWYLQNLGQGPELLIRYENEEAVDDSQLPKDRFSAERLKGVDSTLKIQPAELGDSAVYLCASSLGASADTQYFGPGTRLTVL.

This sequence joins TRBV6-5 and TRBJ2-2, with TRBD2 matching over 8 bases. With 0 bases clipped from V and 5 bases from J, the junction kept 8 bases outside the gene matches. Germline CDR1 and CDR2: MNHEY and SVGAGI. The CDR3 runs to 17 residues. The CDR3 DNA reads as TGTGCCAGCAGTTACTCGCCAGCGGGAGTGCGTACCGGGGAGCTGTTTTTT. Protein product: CASSYSPAGVRTGELFF.

This clonotype was counted at least ten times. The CDR3 DNA reads TGTGCCAGCAGCTTAATGGGGGAGTGGGAAGATACGCAGTATTTT. Protein sequence: CASSLMGEWEDTQYF. The chain is built from TRBV11-1 and TRBJ2-3; D may match TRBD1 or TRBD2 (5 bases each). This CDR3 region has 15 residues. CDR1 is SGHAT, CDR2 FQDESV, per germline (reference sequence). The V and J ends lost 2 bases and 5 bases respectively, with 14 bases between them.

This clonotype was found many times. The rearrangement uses TRBV6-1 and TRBJ2-1, with 12 bases identical to TRBD1. The CDR3 totals 18 residues. V shed 5 bases, J shed 5 bases, and the junction held 13 bases outside the gene matches. Germline loops: CDR1 MNHNS, CDR2 SASEGT. DNA for the CDR3: TGTGCCAGCAGTTACCGTACTTGGGGACAGGGGGCCGACAATGAGCAGTTCTTC. Its translation is CASSYRTWGQGADNEQFF.

The rearrangement links TRBV3-1 to TRBJ2-6, with TRBD2 identical over 12 bases. The CDR3 has 19 amino acids. Germline values: CDR1 LGHDT, CDR2 YNNKEL (reference sequence). With 1 base clipped from V and 0 bases from J, the junction kept 4 bases outside the gene matches. The DNA of the CDR3 is TGTGCCAGCAGCCAAGGGAGACTAGCGGGAGCCTCTGGGGCCAACGTCCTGACTTTC. Protein: CASSQGRLAGASGANVLTF. Variable domain in full (rest from reference TRBV3-1 and TRBJ2-6): DTAVSQTPKYLVTQMGNDKSIKCEQNLGHDTMYWYKQDSKKFLKIMFSYNNKELIINETVPNRFSPKSPDKAHLNLHINSLELGDSAVYFCASSQGRLAGASGANVLTFGAGSRLTVL.

This chain connects TRBV6-1 to TRBJ1-5; D ambiguous. This CDR3 has 14 residues. Looked up from germline, CDR1 is MNHNS and CDR2 is SASEGT. V lost 2 bases, J lost 7 bases, and 12 bases lay in between. CDR3 region: CASSETERRQPQHF. DNA of the CDR3: TGTGCCAGCAGTGAAACGGAGAGGAGACAGCCCCAGCATTTT.

Remarks on this clonotype: A much larger clone is a single base away; this may be a read error. The V call is TRBV30, the J call TRBJ2-7; D is perhaps TRBD1 (6 bases). The CDR3 contains 11 residues. Germline V lookup: CDR1 GTSNPN, CDR2 SVGIG (reference sequence). DNA for the CDR3: TGTGCCCGGAGTGAGGGGGACGAGCAGTACTTC. This translates into CARSEGDEQYF.

This clonotype was seen ten or more times. The rearrangement links TRBV7-2 to TRBJ2-3, with 14 nucleotides matching TRBD2. The germline V gene encodes CDR1 SGHTA and CDR2 FQGNSA. V shed 5 bases and J 7 bases; nucleotides not matched to a gene: 8. The CDR3 length is 16 residues. DNA for the CDR3: TGTGCCAGCAGCCCGACTAGCGGGAGGGCCGGGAATACGCAGTATTTT. Translated, it gives CASSPTSGRAGNTQYF.

This clonotype has a count of ten or more. This chain links TRBV7-9 with TRBJ2-3, with D tentatively TRBD2 (6 bases). The CDR3 is 15 amino acids. Trimming took off 0 bases at V and 1 base at J, with 8 bases between the two ends. Germline V lookup: CDR1 SEHNR, CDR2 FQNEAQ (reference sequence). CDR3 residues: CASSLAGGRTDTQYF. The CDR3 DNA reads as TGTGCCAGCAGCTTAGCCGGGGGACGCACAGATACGCAGTATTTT.

The chain carries TRBV3-1 and TRBJ2-1; D is ambiguous. The germline V gene encodes CDR1 LGHDT and CDR2 YNNKEL (reference sequence). This CDR3 is 16 amino acids long. V was trimmed by 4 bases and J by 7 bases, leaving 20 bases between them. DNA of the CDR3: TGTGCCAGCAGCCCCGAACCCCGGGTCCCTCCTAATGAGCAGTTCTTC. Encoded protein: CASSPEPRVPPNEQFF.

Many counts were recorded for this clonotype. V usage is TRBV2 and J usage is TRBJ1-5; D gene unclear. V lost 9 bases and J lost 9, with 21 bases in between. From germline, CDR1 is SNHLY and CDR2 FYNNEI. This CDR3 comprises 14 residues. In DNA, the CDR3 is TGTGCCAGTCGCCAAAGACGAGAGGGTGCGCCCCAGCATTTT. Amino acid sequence: CASRQRREGAPQHF. Full variable domain (rest looked up from reference TRBV2 and TRBJ1-5): EPEVTQTPSHQVTQMGQEVILRCVPISNHLYFYWYRQILGQKVEFLVSFYNNEISEKSEIFDDQFSVERPDGSNFTLKIRSTKLEDSAMYFCASRQRREGAPQHFGDGTRLSIL.

This clonotype was detected many times. The V and J genes are TRBV29-1 and TRBJ2-1, with 13 bases fitting TRBD2. Germline V gives CDR1 SQVTM, CDR2 ANQGSEA. CDR3 length equals 15 residues. The V segment lost 1 base and the J segment 6 bases; nucleotides outside the gene matches: 3. The CDR3 protein is CSVEGTSGSSNEQFF. In nucleotides, the CDR3 is TGCAGCGTTGAAGGGACTAGCGGGAGTTCCAATGAGCAGTTCTTC.

The chain has TRBV3-1 and TRBJ2-7; 11 bases agree with TRBD2. This CDR3 is 16 amino acids long. The germline V gene encodes CDR1 LGHDT and CDR2 YNNKEL (reference sequence). With V trimmed by 1 base and J by 6 bases, 8 bases remained unmatched. For the CDR3, the DNA is TGTGCCAGCAGCCAAGCAGCACTAGCGGGAGCGGGCGAGCAGTACTTC. It specifies CASSQAALAGAGEQYF.

This clonotype was picked up a small number of times. The chain is built from TRBV4-1 and TRBJ2-3; 16 bases fit TRBD2. The trim removed 0 bases at V and 7 bases at J, leaving 10 bases unmatched. Germline lookup yields CDR1 MGHRA and CDR2 YSYEKL. CDR3 length: 19 residues. The CDR3 nucleotides are TGCGCCAGCAGCCAAGAAGGGACTAGCGGGAGGGCCAATCCATATACGCAGTATTTT. As protein: CASSQEGTSGRANPYTQYF.

This clonotype appeared many times. The chain combines TRBV5-1 with TRBJ2-1; 11 bases are a match to TRBD1. The CDR3 length is 19 residues. V dropped 5 bases and J dropped 0; count of bases not matched to a gene: 13. Germline values: CDR1 SGHRS, CDR2 YFSETQ. CDR3 sequence: CASSLRTGGGSGSYNEQFF. DNA of the CDR3: TGCGCCAGCAGTCTCCGGACAGGGGGCGGCTCGGGCTCCTACAATGAGCAGTTCTTC.

At least ten counts were recorded for this clonotype. The rearrangement uses TRBV6-5 and TRBJ1-1, with D perhaps TRBD1 (5 bases). This CDR3 is 15 amino acids long. CDR1 is MNHEY and CDR2 is SVGAGI in the germline V gene. V shed 0 bases and J shed 2 bases, with 10 bases lying between them. Written as DNA, the CDR3 is TGTGCCAGCAGTTACTCAGAGGGGCTCAACACTGAAGCTTTCTTT. It is translated as CASSYSEGLNTEAFF.

This clonotype was recorded many times. The J gene is TRBJ2-5, the V gene TRBV11-3; 9 positions match TRBD1. Germline lookup yields CDR1 SGHNT and CDR2 YENEEA. J was trimmed by 1 base and V by 3 bases; bases with no gene match: 3. There are 15 residues in the CDR3. CDR3 bases: TGTGCCAGCAGCTTGGGGGACAGGGCCCAAGAGACCCAGTACTTC. Amino acid sequence: CASSLGDRAQETQYF.

Many counts were recorded for this clonotype. The chain uses TRBV27 and TRBJ2-7; 10 bases match TRBD2. Unmatched junction bases numbered 9, after V lost 0 bases and J lost 7 bases. The CDR3 extends over 16 amino acids. Germline V gene data show CDR1 as MNHEY and CDR2 as SMNVEV (reference sequence). In DNA, the CDR3 is TGTGCCAGCAGTTTATCGAGGCTAGCGGGAGTGGGTGAGCAGTACTTC. This translates into CASSLSRLAGVGEQYF.

This sequence joins TRBV20-1 and TRBJ2-7; the D is unclear. This CDR3 contains 16 residues. The V and J ends lost 5 bases and 0 bases respectively, with 20 bases between them. The germline gives CDR1 DFQATT, CDR2 SNEGSKA (reference sequence). CDR3 region: CSASTDVPRSSYEQYF. DNA for the CDR3: TGCAGTGCTTCTACTGACGTACCTCGGAGCTCCTACGAGCAGTACTTC.

Only a few counts were recorded for this clonotype. The chain recombines TRBV20-1 with TRBJ2-5; D is unresolved. CDR1 and CDR2 from the germline V gene are DFQATT and SNEGSKA (reference sequence). This CDR3 contains 12 residues. With 6 bases removed from V and 6 bases from J, the gap between germline ends came to 14 bases. This CDR3 is CSAPTLGKTQYF. Written as DNA, the CDR3 is TGCAGTGCCCCGACCCTGGGAAAGACCCAGTACTTC.

As concerns this clonotype: Given a much more abundant clone one base away, this may be a read error. The rearrangement uses TRBV3-1 and TRBJ2-1; 10 bases match TRBD2. Looked up from germline, CDR1 is LGHDT and CDR2 is YNNKEL (reference sequence). This CDR3 comprises 16 residues. V was clipped by 4 bases and J by 10 bases; unmatched bases: 13. CDR3 nucleotides: TGTGCCAGCAGCCCTCTCCCAGCGGGAGGGTTGGGCGAGCAGTTCTTC. This encodes CASSPLPAGGLGEQFF.